The text below deals with one T cell receptor beta chain. This sample stems from a study of OX40 agonist ivuxolimab in advanced cancers. Profiling relied on immunoSEQ multiplex PCR, and the TCRdb table lists in-frame clones only, not all of them. In the table there are some 11,000 clones, about 89% of which are singletons. Sample: CD4+ or CD8+ T cells sorted from blood, taken in a trial of the OX40 agonist ivuxolimab. This clonotype was sampled from an adult with an advanced solid tumor such as melanoma, head and neck, liver or kidney cancer.

The CDR3 region has the DNA TGTGCCTGGAGTGGAGCCTATCCCCTCTATGGCTACACCTTC. Protein sequence: CAWSGAYPLYGYTF. The chain links TRBV30 to TRBJ1-2; D gene ambiguous. V lost 1 base and J 4 bases, leaving 13 bases between the germline ends. From germline, CDR1 is GTSNPN and CDR2 SVGIG (reference sequence). CDR3 length equals 14 residues.